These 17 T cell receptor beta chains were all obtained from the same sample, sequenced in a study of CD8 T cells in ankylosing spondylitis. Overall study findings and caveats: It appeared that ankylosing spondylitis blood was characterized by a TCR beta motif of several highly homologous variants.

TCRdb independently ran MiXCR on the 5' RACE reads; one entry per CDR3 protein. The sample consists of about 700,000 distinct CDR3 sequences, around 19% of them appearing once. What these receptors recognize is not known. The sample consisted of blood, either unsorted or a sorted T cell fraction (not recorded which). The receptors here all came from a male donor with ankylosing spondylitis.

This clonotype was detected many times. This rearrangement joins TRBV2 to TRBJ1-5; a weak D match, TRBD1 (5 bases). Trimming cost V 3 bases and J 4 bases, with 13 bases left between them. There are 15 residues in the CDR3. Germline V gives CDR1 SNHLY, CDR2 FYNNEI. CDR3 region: CASSEEGAGNQPQHF. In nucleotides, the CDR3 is TGTGCCAGCAGTGAGGAGGGAGCAGGGAATCAGCCCCAGCATTTT.

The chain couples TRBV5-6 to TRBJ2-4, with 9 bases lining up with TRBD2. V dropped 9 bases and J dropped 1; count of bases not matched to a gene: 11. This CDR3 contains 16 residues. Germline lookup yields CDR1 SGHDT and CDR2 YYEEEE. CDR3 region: CATSELREGAKNIQYF. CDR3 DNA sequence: TGTGCCACATCGGAGTTGCGGGAGGGGGCCAAAAACATTCAGTACTTC.

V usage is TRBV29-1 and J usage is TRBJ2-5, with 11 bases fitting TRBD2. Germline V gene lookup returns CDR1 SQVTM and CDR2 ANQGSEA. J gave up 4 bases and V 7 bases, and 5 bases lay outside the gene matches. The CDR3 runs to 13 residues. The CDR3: CSALAGVRETQYF. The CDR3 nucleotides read TGCAGCGCACTAGCGGGAGTACGAGAGACCCAGTACTTC.

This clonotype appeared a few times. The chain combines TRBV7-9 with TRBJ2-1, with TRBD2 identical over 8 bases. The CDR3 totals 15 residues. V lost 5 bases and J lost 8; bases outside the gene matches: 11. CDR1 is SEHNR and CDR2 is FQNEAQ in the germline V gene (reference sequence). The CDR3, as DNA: TGTGCCAGCAGCCCAGGTCGAGCGGGAGCCTATGAGCAGTTCTTC. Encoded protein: CASSPGRAGAYEQFF.

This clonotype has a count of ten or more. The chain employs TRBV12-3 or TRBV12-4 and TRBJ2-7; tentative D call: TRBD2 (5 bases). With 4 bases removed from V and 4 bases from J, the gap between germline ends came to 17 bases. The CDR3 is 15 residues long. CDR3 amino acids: CASSSRHGISYEQYF. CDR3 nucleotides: TGTGCCAGCAGTTCAAGACACGGGATCAGTTACGAGCAGTACTTC.

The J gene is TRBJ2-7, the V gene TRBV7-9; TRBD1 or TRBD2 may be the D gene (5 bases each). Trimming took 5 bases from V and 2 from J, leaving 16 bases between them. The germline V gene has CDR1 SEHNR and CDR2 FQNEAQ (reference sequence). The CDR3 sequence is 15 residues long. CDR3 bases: TGTGCCAGCAGCAAATCAGGGACCTTTCCCTACGAGCAGTACTTC. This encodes CASSKSGTFPYEQYF.

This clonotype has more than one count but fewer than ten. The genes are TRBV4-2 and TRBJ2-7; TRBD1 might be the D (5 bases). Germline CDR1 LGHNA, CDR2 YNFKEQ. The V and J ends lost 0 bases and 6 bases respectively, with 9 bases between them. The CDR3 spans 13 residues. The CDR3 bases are TGTGCCAGCAGCCAAGACTCCAGGGTCGAGCAGTACTTC. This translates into CASSQDSRVEQYF.

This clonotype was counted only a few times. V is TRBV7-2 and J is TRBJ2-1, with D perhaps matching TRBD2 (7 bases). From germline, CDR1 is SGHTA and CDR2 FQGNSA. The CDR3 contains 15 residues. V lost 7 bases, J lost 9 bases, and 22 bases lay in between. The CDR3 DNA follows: TGTGCCAGCATCAATCAAGGGGGGCTAGCGGTTGAGCAGTTCTTC. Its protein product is CASINQGGLAVEQFF.

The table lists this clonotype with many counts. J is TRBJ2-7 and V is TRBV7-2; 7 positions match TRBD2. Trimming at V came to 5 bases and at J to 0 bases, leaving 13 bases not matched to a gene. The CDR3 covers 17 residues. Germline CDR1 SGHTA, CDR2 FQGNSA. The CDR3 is CASSPRSGVKSSYEQYF. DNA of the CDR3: TGTGCCAGCAGCCCCCGCAGCGGGGTTAAAAGCTCCTACGAGCAGTACTTC.

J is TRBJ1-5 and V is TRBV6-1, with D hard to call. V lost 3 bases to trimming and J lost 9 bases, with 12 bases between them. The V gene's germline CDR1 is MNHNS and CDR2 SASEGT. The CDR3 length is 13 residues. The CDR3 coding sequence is TGTGCCAGCAGTGACGACCTCTTTGGGCCCCAGCATTTT. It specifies CASSDDLFGPQHF.

The CDR3 DNA follows: TGTGCCAGCAGCACGCCCCTAGCGGGAGGACACACCGGGGAGCTGTTTTTT. Protein: CASSTPLAGGHTGELFF. The chain is built from TRBV7-2 and TRBJ2-2; TRBD2 matches at 11 bases. Germline CDR1 SGHTA, CDR2 FQGNSA. With 5 bases clipped from V and 3 bases from J, the junction kept 8 bases outside the gene matches. The CDR3 totals 17 residues.

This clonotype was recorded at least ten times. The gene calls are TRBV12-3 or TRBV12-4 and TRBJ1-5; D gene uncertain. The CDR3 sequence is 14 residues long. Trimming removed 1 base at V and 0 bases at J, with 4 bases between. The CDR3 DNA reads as TGTGCCAGCAGTTTAGTGGGTAGCAATCAGCCCCAGCATTTT. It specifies CASSLVGSNQPQHF.

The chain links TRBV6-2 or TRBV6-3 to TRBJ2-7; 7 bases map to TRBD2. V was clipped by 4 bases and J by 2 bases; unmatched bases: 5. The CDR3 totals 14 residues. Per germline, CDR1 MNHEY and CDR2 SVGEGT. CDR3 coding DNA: TGTGCCAGCAGTTCGCCTACTAGCGCCTACGAGCAGTACTTC. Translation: CASSSPTSAYEQYF.

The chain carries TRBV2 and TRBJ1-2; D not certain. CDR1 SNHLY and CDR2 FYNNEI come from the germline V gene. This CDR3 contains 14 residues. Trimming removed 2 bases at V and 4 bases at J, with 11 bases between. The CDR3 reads CASSEREGTYGYTF. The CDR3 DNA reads TGTGCCAGCAGTGAACGGGAGGGCACCTATGGCTACACCTTC.

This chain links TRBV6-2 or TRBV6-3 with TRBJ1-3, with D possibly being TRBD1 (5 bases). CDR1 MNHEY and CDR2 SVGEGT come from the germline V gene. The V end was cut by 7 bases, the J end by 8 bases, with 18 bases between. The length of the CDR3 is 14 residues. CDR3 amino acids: CASTGGLTSHTIYF. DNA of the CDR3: TGTGCCAGCACCGGGGGACTGACTAGCCACACCATATATTTT.

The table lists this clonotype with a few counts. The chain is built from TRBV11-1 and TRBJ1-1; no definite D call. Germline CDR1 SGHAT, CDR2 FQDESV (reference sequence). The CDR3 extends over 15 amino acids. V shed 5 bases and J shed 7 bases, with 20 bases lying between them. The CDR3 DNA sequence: TGTGCCAGCAGCCCCTTCGGGTCCCGGACGGATGAAGCTTTCTTT. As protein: CASSPFGSRTDEAFF.

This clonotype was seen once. The CDR3 DNA is TGTGCCAGCTCACTCGGACTAGCGGGAGAGATCGAGCAGTACTTC. This encodes CASSLGLAGEIEQYF. The chain recombines TRBV18 with TRBJ2-7; 13 positions match TRBD2. Germline V lookup: CDR1 KGHSH, CDR2 LQKENI. The CDR3 is made up of 15 amino acids. Trimming took 4 bases from V and 6 from J; bases not matched to a gene: 6.